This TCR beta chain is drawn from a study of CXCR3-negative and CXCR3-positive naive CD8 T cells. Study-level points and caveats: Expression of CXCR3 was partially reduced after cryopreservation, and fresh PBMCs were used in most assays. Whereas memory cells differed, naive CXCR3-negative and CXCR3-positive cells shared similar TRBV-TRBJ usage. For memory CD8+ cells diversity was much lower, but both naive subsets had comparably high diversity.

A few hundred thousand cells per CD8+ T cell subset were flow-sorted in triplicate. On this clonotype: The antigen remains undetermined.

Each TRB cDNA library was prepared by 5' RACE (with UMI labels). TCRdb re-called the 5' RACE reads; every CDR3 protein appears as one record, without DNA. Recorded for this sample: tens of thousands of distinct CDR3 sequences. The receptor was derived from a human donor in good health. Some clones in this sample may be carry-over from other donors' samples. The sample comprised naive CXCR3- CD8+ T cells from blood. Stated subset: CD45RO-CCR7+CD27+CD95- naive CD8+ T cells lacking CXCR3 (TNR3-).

CDR3: CSARDWTVTNEKLFF. The chain uses TRBV20-1 and TRBJ1-4; TCRdb selects TRBD1, and the lack of DNA leaves this call unchecked. The CDR3 loop spans 15 amino acids. CDR1 and CDR2 (germline): DFQATT, SNEGSKA (reference sequence).